The sequence of this T cell receptor beta chain was determined in a study of shared clonotypes between healthy human individuals. General observations from the study: What limited the represented genetic and exposure-history diversity was the small number of donors. Non-shared clonotypes displayed generation probabilities falling below those of clonotypes present in all four donors. Sampling covered blood only; tissue repertoires likely differ.

Per the germline V gene, CDR1 is MNHEY and CDR2 is SMNVEV (reference sequence). V was clipped by 5 bases and J by 2 bases; unmatched bases: 2. CDR3 length: 13 amino acids. The authors loaded 200 ng DNA, some 32,000 T cell genomes, into sorted-subset replicate PCRs. Method: immunoSEQ multiplex PCR; TCRdb's copy keeps in-frame clones and lacks some. Of roughly 2.5 million clones listed, roughly nine tenths are singletons. Note on this clone: What it binds is not known.

V gene TRBV27 combines with J gene TRBJ1-2; 7 bases line up with TRBD1. Material: naive CD4+ T cells sorted from blood. The subset was: CD45RA+ positively selected. The source is a man between 18 and 35 years old in good health. The CDR3: CASSPRGNYGYTF. The DNA of the CDR3 is TGTGCCAGCAGTCCCAGGGGGAACTATGGCTACACCTTC.